The sequence of this T cell receptor beta chain was determined in a study of Graves' ophthalmopathy and Graves' hyperthyroidism (dated by TCRdb to between 2018 and 2020). For the study in its entirety: Hyperthyroidism was defined as stable when no progression to ophthalmopathy occurred within 18 months of follow-up. TCR beta repertoire signatures were used to distinguish Graves' ophthalmopathy from Graves' hyperthyroidism and to predict progression to ophthalmopathy. In total, approximately 130 blood samples were TCR-sequenced: approximately 42 ophthalmopathy, approximately 75 hyperthyroidism and around 17 hyperthyroidism-to-ophthalmopathy patients. An independent validation cohort comprised under 20 hyperthyroidism patients and about 16 patients who later progressed from hyperthyroidism to ophthalmopathy. To explore V-J signatures that separate ophthalmopathy from hyperthyroidism, a discovery set of about a hundred patients was enrolled, consisting of 40 to 45 with ophthalmopathy and roughly 57 with stable hyperthyroidism. In more than five hyperthyroidism patients, the T-cell repertoires found in thyroid tissue were compared with those found in blood. Once sampling was done, hyperthyroidism patients were given methimazole at a starting dose of 30 mg daily, while ophthalmopathy patients were given high-dose intravenous methylprednisolone.

Patients with hyperthyroidism were aged 18 to 65 years, had been newly diagnosed, and had a disease duration of less than 2 months. Patients were excluded if they had other autoimmune diseases, uncontrolled infections, pregnancy or lactation. Diagnosis was based on clinical symptoms, serum thyroxine, TRAb, thyroid ultrasound and orbital computed tomography. Total RNA was extracted using Trizol reagent, and RNA quality was checked on an Agilent 2100 Bioanalyzer. CDR1 is given as SGHRS and CDR2 as YFSETQ, both from the germline V gene. Spanning cysteine to phenylalanine, the CDR3 consists of 14 amino acids. Just the 42-base CDR3 DNA is kept, in frame starting at base 1. The germline ends are 16 bases apart after V is trimmed by 4 bases and J by 6 bases. With regard to this clonotype: Its antigen is still unknown. Nothing much larger sits one base from this clone, and base qualities are not available.

For repertoire sequencing, the TCR beta CDR3 regions were amplified from RNA transcripts. The first round of RT-PCR was done with HTBI primers and the Qiagen OneStep RT-PCR kit, and was followed by a second round of multiplex PCR, then size selection and purification. Sequencing of the libraries was carried out on an Illumina HiSeq2000 in paired-end mode with 100 bp reads. From the authors' description of their analysis: SOAPnuke was used for read processing, and reads with adapters, uncalled bases, a mean Phred below 15, or no exact constant-primer or identifier match were discarded. High-quality paired reads were merged with COPE v1.2.5. Each unique nucleotide sequence was defined as a clonotype, and clonotypes were aligned to IMGT TRB V, D and J references with MiTCR v1.1. The analysis was limited to V-J combinations with a frequency above 0.0001, which together covered 99.2% of repertoires. For each V-J combination, a TCR clonal expansion and chaos score was defined as F50 clonal expansion divided by the chaos observed in the TCRdist matrix. Welch's t-statistics and random forest were used to reduce features to about 14 V-J combinations, which were fed into a naive Bayes classifier. The similarity between thyroid and blood repertoires was quantified using the Morisita-Horn index. TCRdb reanalyzed the raw reads on its own, using fastp at Q25 for trimming and MiXCR for clone calling, and kept in-frame beta chains. Here each entry gathers all rows of one CDR3 protein and keeps the most common genes and DNA. These V and J calls rely on TCRdb rather than the paper's analysis. Recorded for this sample are 500,000 to 700,000 distinct CDR3 sequences; under 45% of them occurred a single time. About 4.2% of the sample is in the top ten clones.

Study-wide conclusions, independent of this receptor: No statistical method was used to set the sample size in advance, and the investigators knew which group each participant was assigned to. In cross-validation, the 13-signature model distinguished ophthalmopathy from stable hyperthyroidism with approximately 90% sensitivity and roughly 81% specificity, while in the test set the corresponding values were 80% and 75%. Most expanded thyroid clonotypes with a frequency above 0.001 also appeared in blood, which suggests that blood repertoires may reflect the immune response in the thyroid. In validation, the model predicted ophthalmopathy progression with about 71% sensitivity and roughly 72% specificity; roughly eleven predicted patients were CT-confirmed with GO in a median of about 6.1 months.

The TCR comes from an adult man with Graves' hyperthyroidism. The specimen was peripheral blood or thyroid tissue (not recorded which). The chain uses TRBV5-1 and TRBJ2-5; the D element might be TRBD1 or TRBD2, as each aligns at 6 bases. The DNA sequence is given as TGCGCCAGCAGCCCAACGGGGGCGTTAAAGACCCAGTACTTC. Translation gives CASSPTGALKTQYF.